This TCR beta chain is drawn from a study of OX40 agonist ivuxolimab in advanced cancers. About the research overall: Two patients with cutaneous melanoma and one with hepatocellular carcinoma, three in total, showed partial responses.

In germline, CDR1 is MNHNS, CDR2 SASEGT. The CDR3 extends over 15 amino acids. The ends lost 6 bases at V and 4 bases at J; junction bases unmatched: 8. Assay used: immunoSEQ multiplex PCR; TCRdb lists only in-frame clones, some missing. Among 75,000 to 90,000 clones, about 81% were seen once, and the ten largest hold around 7.3%. Regarding the study as a whole: Normalized T-cell clonal expansion was also low in a subset of nonresponders.

About this clone itself: As yet, its antigen is unknown.

The receptor's source is an adult with an advanced solid tumor such as melanoma, head and neck, liver or kidney cancer. The sequencing used CD4+ or CD8+ T cells sorted from blood, collected in a trial of the OX40 agonist ivuxolimab. V usage is TRBV6-1 and J usage is TRBJ1-1; TRBD1 aligns across 10 bases. CDR3 loop: CASRPGQGWSTEAFF. The CDR3 nucleotides are TGTGCCAGCAGGCCGGGACAGGGGTGGAGCACTGAAGCTTTCTTT.